The rows below give T cell receptor beta chains drawn from one sample of a study of T cell responses to AZD1222 COVID-19 vaccine. Using immunoSEQ multiplex PCR, the repertoire was profiled, and TCRdb retains in-frame clones only, with some absent. This sample yields more than 150,000 clones, of which just under 90% are seen a single time; about 6% belongs to the top ten. The input for sequencing was peripheral blood, taken on day 0 of AZD1222 vaccination. Source of these receptors: an adult in good health. The CDR3 runs from the conserved cysteine through the conserved F or W. Fields, in order: D gene, clone size, J gene, V gene, CDR3 DNA, CDR3 protein. D genes are given only for firm matches. Clone size is shown for a subset of rows, as once, few, many or a class of expanded clone.

>NA|NA|TRBJ1-2|TRBV6-5
TGTGCCAGCAGTTATGACAGAGACTATGGCTACACCTTC
CASSYDRDYGYTF
>NA|NA|TRBJ2-1|TRBV28
TGTGCCAGCAGTTTCTCAGGGTCCTTGGACAATGAGCAGTTCTTC
CASSFSGSLDNEQFF
>NA|NA|TRBJ2-6|TRBV6-5
TGTGCCAGCCTAAGACCCTCTGGGGCCAACGTCCTGACTTTC
CASLRPSGANVLTF
>TRBD2|NA|TRBJ2-5|TRBV4-1
TGCGCCAGCAGCCAGAGCCCCGCCGGGACTAGCGGGAGGGCCACCGTGCAGACCCAGTACTTC
CASSQSPAGTSGRATVQTQYF
>NA|NA|TRBJ2-2|TRBV9
TGTGCCAGCAGCGTAGAACACGTGCGCGGGGAGCTGTTTTTT
CASSVEHVRGELFF
>NA|NA|TRBJ1-3|TRBV10-2
TGCGCCAGCAGTGAGGCGGGTGGGTCTGGAAACACCATATATTTT
CASSEAGGSGNTIYF
>TRBD1|NA|TRBJ1-3|TRBV9
TGTGCCAGCAGCGTTGGGCCTCAGGGGGGCTCTGGAAACACCATATATTTT
CASSVGPQGGSGNTIYF
>TRBD2|once|TRBJ2-1|TRBV6-4
TGTGCCAGCAGTTCCGAAGCGGGAGTAGGGGATGAGCAGTTCTTC
CASSSEAGVGDEQFF
>NA|once|TRBJ2-2|TRBV28
TGTGCCAGCAGTTTCCGGGGAGGCACCGGGGAGCTGCTTTTT
CASSFRGGTGELLF
>NA|NA|TRBJ1-2|TRBV5-1
TGCGCCAGCAGCTTGGGGGGTAACTATGGCTACACCTTC
CASSLGGNYGYTF
>NA|NA|TRBJ1-2|TRBV7-9
TGTGCCAGCAGCTTCGAGACAGCCCGGTCCACTGGCTACACCTTC
CASSFETARSTGYTF
>NA|NA|TRBJ1-3|TRBV6-5
TGTGCCAGCAGTTATGATTCCGGAAACACCATATATTTT
CASSYDSGNTIYF
>TRBD2|NA|TRBJ2-7|TRBV10-3
TGTGCCATCAGGCCGGGACTAGCGTCGATCGAGCAGTACTTC
CAIRPGLASIEQYF
>NA|NA|TRBJ1-2|TRBV23-1
TGCGCCAGCAGCGCCGGCCTTTTTTATGGCTACACCTTC
CASSAGLFYGYTF
>NA|NA|TRBJ1-2|TRBV12-3/TRBV12-4
TGTGCCAGCAGTCTGATGGGGGCACGTGGCTACACCTTC
CASSLMGARGYTF